This TCR beta chain was found in a study of identifying expanded T cells in peripheral blood. Findings and limits, study-wide: Differentially abundant clones: about 1.2 between replicates, 16.4 at approximately 14 days, roughly 18 at four. Variance in clone template counts between roughly 2-week samples significantly increased with total template count across all healthy donors.

The data were produced by immunoSEQ multiplex PCR, yet TCRdb's version contains in-frame clones alone and is incomplete. Of tens of thousands of clones in the sample, approximately 91% were seen once. The CDR3 extends over 14 amino acids. Germline V gene data show CDR1 as SEHNR and CDR2 as FQNEAQ (reference sequence). A remark on this clone: No antigen is known for it.

No infections or other immune events were documented during collection. The chain employs TRBV7-9 and TRBJ2-5; D is perhaps TRBD1 (5 bases). The J call is uncertain, as TRBJ2-7 better fits the DNA end. What was sequenced was blood. The receptor's source is a person aged 18 to 70 in good health. In DNA form, the CDR3 reads TGTGCCAGCAGCCACCCCATAGACAGCTACGAGCAGTACTTC. Its translation: CASSHPIDSYEQYF.